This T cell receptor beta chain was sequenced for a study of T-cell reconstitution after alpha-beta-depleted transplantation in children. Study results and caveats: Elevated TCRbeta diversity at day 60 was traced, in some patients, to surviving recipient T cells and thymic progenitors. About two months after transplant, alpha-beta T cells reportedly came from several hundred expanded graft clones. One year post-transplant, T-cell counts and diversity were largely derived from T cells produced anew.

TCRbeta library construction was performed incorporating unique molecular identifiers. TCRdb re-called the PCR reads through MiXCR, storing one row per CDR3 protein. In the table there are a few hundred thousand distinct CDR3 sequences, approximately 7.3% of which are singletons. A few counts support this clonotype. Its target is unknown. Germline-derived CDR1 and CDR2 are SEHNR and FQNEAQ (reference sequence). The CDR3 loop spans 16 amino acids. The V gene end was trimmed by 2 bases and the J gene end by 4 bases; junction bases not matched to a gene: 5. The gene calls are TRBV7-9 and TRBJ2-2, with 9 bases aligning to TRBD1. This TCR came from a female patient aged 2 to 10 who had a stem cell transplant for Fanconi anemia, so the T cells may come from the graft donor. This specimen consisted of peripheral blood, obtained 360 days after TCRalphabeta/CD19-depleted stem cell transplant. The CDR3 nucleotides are TGTGCCAGCAGCTTAAACAGGGGGCTGGTCACCGGGGAGCTGTTTTTT. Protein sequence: CASSLNRGLVTGELFF.